The TCR beta chain under discussion was sequenced for a study of radiotherapy plus CTLA-4 blockade in lung cancer. About the study: In about 20% of patients, objective responses were seen; 25% to 40% had disease control.

Sequencing was performed with immunoSEQ multiplex PCR; in TCRdb, only in-frame clones are kept and a portion is missing. The table has approximately 80,000 clones, about 78% seen once; the top ten hold over 20%. The CDR3 contains 17 residues. The ends were cut back, 4 bases at V and 4 bases at J, with 19 bases in the middle. Germline lookup yields CDR1 LGHNT and CDR2 FRNRAP. This chain uses TRBV12-5 with TRBJ2-2; tentatively, D is TRBD1 (6 bases). The TCR was taken from a human donor with non-small cell lung cancer whose response to radiotherapy plus ipilimumab could not be evaluated. Some clones in this sample may be carry-over from other donors' samples. The material sequenced was peripheral blood, taken from a patient treated with radiotherapy plus ipilimumab. CDR3 residues: CASGYHEGQGPTGELFF. CDR3 nucleotides: TGTGCTAGTGGTTATCACGAGGGACAAGGGCCCACCGGGGAGCTGTTTTTT.